This T cell receptor (beta chain) was observed in a study of early T cells in non-severe SARS-CoV-2 infection. At the level of the study: The input, bulk RNA from unsorted whole blood, was sequenced, and chains were unpaired.

Individual cDNA molecules were tagged with unique molecular identifiers. TCRdb re-called the 5' RACE reads through MiXCR, storing one row per CDR3 protein. The table lists 45,000 to 75,000 distinct CDR3 sequences, about 12% of them singletons. CDR3 length: 14 amino acids. The V and J ends lost 3 bases and 1 base, in that order; junction bases with no gene match: 5. Per germline, CDR1 DFQATT and CDR2 SNEGSKA (reference sequence). The material sequenced was whole blood. The gene calls are TRBV20-1 and TRBJ2-5; 7 bases fit TRBD2. The TCR was taken from an adult who was a healthcare worker with PCR-confirmed SARS-CoV-2 infection or an uninfected control (not recorded which). This chain's CDR3 is CSARGLWGQETQYF. The CDR3 coding sequence is TGCAGTGCTAGGGGACTATGGGGCCAAGAGACCCAGTACTTC.